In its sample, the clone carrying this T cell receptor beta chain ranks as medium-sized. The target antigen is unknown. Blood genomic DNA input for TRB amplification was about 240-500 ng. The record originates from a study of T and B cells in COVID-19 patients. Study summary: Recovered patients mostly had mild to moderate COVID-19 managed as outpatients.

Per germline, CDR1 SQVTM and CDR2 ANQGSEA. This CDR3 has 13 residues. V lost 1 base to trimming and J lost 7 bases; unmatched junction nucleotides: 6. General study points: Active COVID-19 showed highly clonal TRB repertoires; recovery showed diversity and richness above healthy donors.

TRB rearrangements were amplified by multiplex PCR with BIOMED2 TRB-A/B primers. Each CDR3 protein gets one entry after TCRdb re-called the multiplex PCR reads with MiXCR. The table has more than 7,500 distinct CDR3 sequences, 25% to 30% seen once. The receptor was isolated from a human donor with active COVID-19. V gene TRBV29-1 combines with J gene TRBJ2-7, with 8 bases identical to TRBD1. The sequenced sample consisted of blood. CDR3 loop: CSVEGQGMSEQYF. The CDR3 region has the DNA TGCAGCGTTGAAGGACAGGGGATGTCTGAGCAGTACTTC.